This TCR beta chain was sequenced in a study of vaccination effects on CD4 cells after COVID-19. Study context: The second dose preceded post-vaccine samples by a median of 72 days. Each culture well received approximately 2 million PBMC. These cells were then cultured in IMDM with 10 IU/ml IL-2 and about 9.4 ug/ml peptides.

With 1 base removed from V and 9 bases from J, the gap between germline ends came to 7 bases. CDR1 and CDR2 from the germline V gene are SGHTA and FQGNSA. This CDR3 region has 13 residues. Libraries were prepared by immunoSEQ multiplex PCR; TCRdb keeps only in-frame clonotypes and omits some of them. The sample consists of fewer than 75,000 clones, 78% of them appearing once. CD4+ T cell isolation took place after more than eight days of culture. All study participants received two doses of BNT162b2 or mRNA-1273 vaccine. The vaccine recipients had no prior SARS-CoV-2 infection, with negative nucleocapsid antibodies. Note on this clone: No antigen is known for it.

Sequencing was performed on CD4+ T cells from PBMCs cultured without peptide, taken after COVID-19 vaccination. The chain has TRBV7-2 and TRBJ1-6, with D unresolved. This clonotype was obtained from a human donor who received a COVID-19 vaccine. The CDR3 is CASSLEWFSPLHF. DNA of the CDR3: TGTGCCAGCAGCTTAGAGTGGTTTTCACCCCTCCACTTT.